A selection of T cell receptor beta chains follows, all from one sample in a study of blood T cell repertoires in COVID-19. Sequencing was performed with immunoSEQ multiplex PCR; in TCRdb, only in-frame clones are kept and a portion is missing. The table includes 300,000 to 450,000 clones, around 84% detected once. The sample consisted of peripheral blood. These receptor sequences come from a woman between 18 and 30 years old with acute or convalescent COVID-19. Both conserved end residues are part of each CDR3. The D gene is left open where the match is weak. Only some rows state a clone size, as once, few, many or a class for expanded clones.

J gene | clone size | V gene | D gene | CDR3 protein | CDR3 DNA
TRBJ2-3 | - | TRBV6-4 | TRBD2 | CASSDSSGGAKDTQYF | TGTGCCAGCAGTGACTCAAGCGGGGGGGCGAAAGATACGCAGTATTTT
TRBJ1-1 | - | TRBV29-1 | - | CSVELEENTEAFF | TGCAGCGTTGAATTGGAGGAGAACACTGAAGCTTTCTTT
TRBJ2-5 | - | TRBV7-9 | TRBD1 | CASSLAQGTGGGETQYF | TGTGCCAGCAGCTTAGCCCAAGGGACAGGGGGCGGAGAGACCCAGTACTTC
TRBJ1-2 | few | TRBV5-4 | TRBD1 | CASSLGDREFNYGYTF | TGTGCCAGCAGCTTAGGGGACAGGGAGTTCAACTATGGCTACACCTTC
TRBJ2-7 | - | TRBV12-5 | TRBD1 | CASGLVLSGGSYEQYF | TGTGCTAGTGGTTTGGTACTGTCAGGGGGCTCCTACGAGCAGTACTTC
TRBJ2-7 | - | TRBV29-1 | TRBD2 | CSVLAGGTEGEQYF | TGCAGCGTCTTAGCGGGAGGGACGGAGGGGGAGCAGTACTTC
TRBJ1-2 | - | TRBV29-1 | TRBD1 | CSVAGGYGYTF | TGCAGCGTTGCAGGGGGCTATGGCTACACCTTC
TRBJ1-2 | - | TRBV6-4 | TRBD1 | CASSETGGGGYTF | TGTGCCAGCAGTGAAACAGGGGGCGGTGGCTACACCTTC
TRBJ2-7 | once | TRBV28 | - | CASSRLYEQYF | TGTGCCAGCAGTCGACTCTACGAGCAGTACTTC
TRBJ1-1 | - | TRBV27 | - | CASSFEGADTEAFF | TGTGCCAGCAGTTTCGAGGGCGCCGACACTGAAGCTTTCTTT
TRBJ1-3 | - | TRBV5-1 | TRBD1 | CASSPRTGNGNTIYF | TGCGCCAGCAGCCCCAGGACAGGGAACGGAAACACCATATATTTT
TRBJ2-5 | - | TRBV9 | TRBD2 | CASSESNEGLAGAPETQYF | TGTGCCAGCAGCGAGTCCAATGAGGGACTAGCGGGGGCCCCGGAGACCCAGTACTTC
TRBJ1-1 | - | TRBV9 | TRBD1 | CASSAGGTGMNTEAFF | TGTGCCAGCAGCGCCGGAGGGACAGGTATGAACACTGAAGCTTTCTTT
TRBJ1-2 | - | TRBV2 | TRBD1 | CASRPSQGLSGYTF | TGTGCCAGCAGGCCATCACAGGGGCTCTCTGGCTACACCTTC
TRBJ1-1 | - | TRBV7-3 | - | CASSLTGGAAGTEAFF | TGTGCCAGCAGCCTAACGGGGGGGGCGGCGGGCACTGAAGCTTTCTTT
TRBJ1-1 | - | TRBV19 | - | CASSMGGDLTEAFF | TGTGCCAGTAGTATGGGGGGGGATCTCACTGAAGCTTTCTTT
TRBJ2-3 | - | TRBV9 | - | CASSPGAGASLRTDTQYF | TGTGCCAGCAGCCCAGGGGCGGGAGCATCTCTCCGAACAGATACGCAGTATTTT
TRBJ2-3 | once | TRBV27 | TRBD2 | CASKRAGEPDTQYF | TGTGCCAGCAAGCGAGCGGGGGAACCAGATACGCAGTATTTT
TRBJ1-2 | - | TRBV7-3 | - | CASSLNSGDVYGYTF | TGTGCCAGCAGCTTAAACTCGGGGGATGTCTATGGCTACACCTTC
TRBJ1-5 | - | TRBV19 | - | CASSIAEAYNQPQHF | TGTGCCAGTAGTATAGCGGAGGCCTACAATCAGCCCCAGCATTTT
TRBJ1-5 | - | TRBV5-8 | - | CASSTAGGRNQPQHF | TGTGCCAGCAGCACCGCGGGGGGGCGCAATCAGCCCCAGCATTTT
TRBJ1-2 | few | TRBV6-5 | - | CASRRGYDGYTF | TGTGCCAGCAGAAGGGGGTACGATGGCTACACCTTC
TRBJ1-1 | few | TRBV2 | - | CASSGRGNTEAFF | TGTGCCAGCAGTGGCAGGGGGAACACTGAAGCTTTCTTT
TRBJ2-3 | few | TRBV11-2 | - | CASSHLPPGLDTDTQYF | TGTGCCAGCAGCCATCTACCCCCGGGACTTGACACAGATACGCAGTATTTT
TRBJ2-1 | - | TRBV19 | TRBD1 | CASSMYRGREQFF | TGTGCCAGTAGTATGTACAGGGGGCGTGAGCAGTTCTTC
TRBJ2-1 | - | TRBV9 | TRBD1 | CASSAGEGQGYNEQFF | TGTGCCAGCAGCGCCGGAGAGGGACAGGGTTACAATGAGCAGTTCTTC
TRBJ2-7 | - | TRBV5-8 | TRBD1 | CASTQSGTAMGQYF | TGTGCCAGCACCCAGTCCGGGACAGCGATGGGGCAGTACTTC
TRBJ1-6 | - | TRBV6-6 | TRBD1 | CASSPMTGGFSSSYNSPLHF | TGTGCCAGCAGTCCTATGACAGGGGGCTTTTCGAGCTCCTATAATTCACCCCTCCACTTT
TRBJ2-2 | - | TRBV19 | TRBD1 | CASRGGQGDTGELFF | TGTGCCAGTCGGGGGGGACAGGGGGACACCGGGGAGCTGTTTTTT
TRBJ1-4 | - | TRBV5-1 | - | CASSLETGEKLFF | TGCGCCAGCAGCTTGGAAACTGGTGAAAAACTGTTTTTT
TRBJ2-5 | - | TRBV27 | - | CASSFDRSQETQYF | TGTGCCAGCAGTTTCGACAGGAGTCAAGAGACCCAGTACTTC
TRBJ2-3 | - | TRBV9 | - | CASSGDYTQYF | TGTGCCAGCAGCGGAGACTATACGCAGTATTTT
TRBJ2-5 | - | TRBV24-1 | - | CATSESGREETQYF | TGTGCCACCAGTGAATCCGGGAGAGAGGAGACCCAGTACTTC
TRBJ1-1 | - | TRBV27 | TRBD1 | CASSSAPGQGVEAFF | TGTGCCAGCAGCTCGGCGCCGGGACAGGGCGTCGAAGCTTTCTTT
TRBJ2-3 | - | TRBV9 | - | CASSPGVSTDTQYF | TGTGCCAGCAGCCCGGGGGTTAGCACAGATACGCAGTATTTT
TRBJ2-1 | - | TRBV7-9 | TRBD2 | CASSSPFAGGYNEQFF | TGTGCCAGCAGCTCCCCTTTCGCGGGGGGGTACAATGAGCAGTTCTTC
TRBJ1-6 | - | TRBV30 | TRBD1 | CAWSPGDRESEPLHF | TGTGCCTGGAGTCCCGGGGACAGGGAGTCTGAACCCCTCCACTTT
TRBJ2-3 | once | TRBV15 | TRBD2 | CATLPGLEGTDTQYF | TGTGCCACCCTTCCCGGACTAGAGGGCACAGATACGCAGTATTTT
TRBJ2-3 | - | TRBV5-1 | - | CASSFGLTDTQYF | TGCGCCAGCAGCTTTGGGCTCACAGATACGCAGTATTTT
TRBJ1-1 | - | TRBV19 | - | CASSILHGTEAFF | TGTGCCAGTAGTATACTCCACGGGACTGAAGCTTTCTTT
TRBJ1-2 | - | TRBV24-1 | TRBD1 | CATSDGAGTGASGYTF | TGTGCCACCAGTGATGGCGCCGGGACAGGGGCCTCTGGCTACACCTTC
TRBJ2-2 | - | TRBV30 | TRBD2 | CAWSRRGLAGALNTGELFF | TGTGCCTGGAGTCGAAGGGGACTAGCGGGGGCCCTAAACACCGGGGAGCTGTTTTTT
TRBJ2-1 | - | TRBV7-2 | TRBD2 | CASSSSPSGSRNEQFF | TGTGCCAGCAGCTCCTCCCCTAGCGGGTCTCGAAATGAGCAGTTCTTC
TRBJ2-1 | many | TRBV3-1/TRBV3-2 | - | CASSQGLGGDEQFF | TGTGCCAGCAGCCAAGGCCTAGGGGGGGATGAGCAGTTCTTC
TRBJ1-5 | - | TRBV18 | - | CASSPNDGTGEPQHF | TGTGCCAGCTCACCTAACGACGGCACGGGGGAGCCCCAGCATTTT
TRBJ1-2 | - | TRBV12-3/TRBV12-4 | TRBD1 | CASSPRTGSGYTF | TGTGCCAGCAGTCCTCGGACAGGGTCTGGCTACACCTTC
TRBJ1-5 | - | TRBV5-1 | - | CASRLGTAYSNQPQHF | TGCGCCAGCAGGTTGGGTACAGCATATAGCAATCAGCCCCAGCATTTT